These 4 T cell receptor beta chains were sequenced from one sample in a study of Ad26.COV2.S vaccination and SARS-CoV-2 variants. Treatment denoted: 15 to 20 received Ad26.COV2.S at low or high dose, single or two shots; roughly five received placebo; per-sample allocation not given. The samples date from day 63 after the first vaccine or placebo injection. The protocol was immunoSEQ multiplex PCR, while the TCRdb copy is restricted to in-frame clones and leaves out a portion. The data show about 350,000 clones, 65% to 90% seen once. Specimen: peripheral blood, collected in a trial of Ad26.COV2.S vaccine versus placebo. These receptors were collected from a person aged 18 to 59 who received the Ad26.COV2.S COVID-19 vaccine or a placebo.

The genes are TRBV28 and TRBJ2-5; tentatively, D is TRBD1 (5 bases). Per germline, CDR1 MDHEN and CDR2 SYDVKM. Trimming cost V 4 bases and J 5 bases, with 14 bases left between them. The CDR3 covers 14 residues. CDR3 DNA sequence: TGTGCCAGCAGTTCAGGGTCAAATTCTGAGACCCAGTACTTC. It encodes CASSSGSNSETQYF.

The chain employs TRBV2 and TRBJ1-2; unclear D gene. This CDR3 is 15 amino acids long. The V gene's germline CDR1 is SNHLY and CDR2 FYNNEI. With 6 bases removed from V and 5 bases from J, the gap between germline ends came to 19 bases. CDR3 region: CASRGGILSTYGYTF. CDR3 nucleotides: TGTGCCAGCAGAGGCGGGATTTTATCAACTTATGGCTACACCTTC. Filled out from reference TRBV2 and TRBJ1-2, the complete variable domain reads EPEVTQTPSHQVTQMGQEVILRCVPISNHLYFYWYRQILGQKVEFLVSFYNNEISEKSEIFDDQFSVERPDGSNFTLKIRSTKLEDSAMYFCASRGGILSTYGYTFGSGTRLTVV.

This sequence joins TRBV3-1 (or the pseudogene TRBV3-2) and TRBJ2-7; TRBD1 or TRBD2 may be the D gene (5 bases each). The CDR3 covers 17 residues. Germline CDR1 is LGHDT and CDR2 is YNNKEL (reference sequence). V shed 2 bases and J shed 4 bases, with 21 bases lying between them. The CDR3 nucleotides read TGTGCCAGCAGCCAATCCCCGAAGGGGCTCTCGGGGTACGAGCAGTACTTC. It codes for CASSQSPKGLSGYEQYF.

V is TRBV2 and J is TRBJ1-6; tentatively, D is TRBD1 (6 bases). V shed 6 bases and J shed 2 bases, with 26 bases lying between them. This CDR3 spans 20 amino acids. Germline V lookup: CDR1 SNHLY, CDR2 FYNNEI. For the CDR3, the DNA is TGTGCCAGCAGAGCAAGTGACAGGTCTTACGGGGGCGCCTATAATTCACCCCTCCACTTT. Its protein product is CASRASDRSYGGAYNSPLHF.